This TCR beta chain appears in the sequencing data of a study of blood T cell repertoires in COVID-19. Study overall: COVID-19 samples, acute and convalescent, were from the United States, Italy and Spain. T cells, B-cell-depleted T cells, or PBMCs provided the cDNA or gDNA that served as material.

Per the study methods: How many nucleated cells were present was estimated from reference gene primer amplification. Clones were read by immunoSEQ multiplex PCR, and TCRdb kept only the in-frame ones, dropping some. The V and J calls and clone size were taken over from that table, and D and trimming were inferred from the DNA. The repertoire holds tens of thousands of clones, with roughly 90% as singletons. The Seattle patients joined while their infection was active and were tracked longitudinally afterward. Sequenced material: peripheral blood. The receptor was derived from a woman aged 80 or over with COVID-19, enrolled during active disease.

CDR3 amino acids: CASSRGDRGPETQYF. The CDR3 DNA reads TGTGCCAGCAGCCGAGGGGACAGGGGTCCGGAGACCCAGTACTTC. V and J are TRBV7-9 and TRBJ2-5; TRBD1 agrees at 10 bases. CDR1 and CDR2 (germline): SEHNR, FQNEAQ (reference sequence). V shed 5 bases, J shed 5 bases, and the junction held 8 bases outside the gene matches. The CDR3 sequence is 15 residues long.